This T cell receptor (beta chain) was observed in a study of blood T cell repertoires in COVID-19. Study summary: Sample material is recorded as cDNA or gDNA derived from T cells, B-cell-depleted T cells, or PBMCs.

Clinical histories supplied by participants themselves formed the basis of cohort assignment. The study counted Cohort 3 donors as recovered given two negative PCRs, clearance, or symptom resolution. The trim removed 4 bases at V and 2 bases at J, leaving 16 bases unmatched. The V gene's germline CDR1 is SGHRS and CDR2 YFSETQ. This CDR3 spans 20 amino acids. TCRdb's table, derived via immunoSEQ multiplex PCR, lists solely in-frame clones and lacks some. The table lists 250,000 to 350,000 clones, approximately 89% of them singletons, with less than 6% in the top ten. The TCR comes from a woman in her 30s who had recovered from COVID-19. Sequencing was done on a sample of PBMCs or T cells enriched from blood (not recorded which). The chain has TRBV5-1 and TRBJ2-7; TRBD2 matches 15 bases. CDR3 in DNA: TGCGCCAGCAGCACCCAGACAGGGGGACTAGCGGGGGGCTATCCCTACGAGCAGTACTTC. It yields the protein CASSTQTGGLAGGYPYEQYF.